The entry below describes one T cell receptor beta chain. This specimen belongs to a study of blood T cell repertoires in COVID-19. About the study: Nucleic acid was either cDNA or gDNA, and it came from T cells, B-cell-depleted T cells, or PBMCs.

During active infection, Seattle patients enrolled and were then monitored through disease. The V end was cut by 8 bases, the J end by 4 bases, with 10 bases between. The CDR3 is 12 amino acids. Source study methods: By means of reference gene primer amplification, nucleated cell counts were estimated. Libraries were prepared by immunoSEQ multiplex PCR; TCRdb keeps only in-frame clonotypes and omits some of them. V and J calls and clone size are as listed in that table; D and trimming were resolved from the DNA. The sample has about 300,000 clones, about 87% seen once. The sequenced sample was peripheral blood. V is TRBV12-3 or TRBV12-4 and J is TRBJ2-3; no reliable D call. This TCR came from a woman aged 25 to 45 with COVID-19, enrolled during active disease. Here the CDR3 reads CASGELADTQYF. CDR3 coding DNA: TGTGCCAGCGGAGAGCTGGCAGATACGCAGTATTTT.